What follows describes a single T cell receptor beta chain. V gave up 3 bases and J gave up 2 bases, with 9 bases separating them. This CDR3 spans 14 amino acids. Germline assignment: CDR1 MDHEN and CDR2 SYDVKM. The assay was immunoSEQ multiplex PCR, and TCRdb's table has in-frame clones only and misses some. The sample yields more than 80,000 clones, 96% seen once. This entry is derived from a study of technical replicates of blood from a few donors. This chain uses TRBV28 with TRBJ2-3; D not certain. Sequenced material: T cells isolated from PBMCs. The TCR originated in a human donor in good health. DNA for the CDR3: TGTGCCAGCAGTTTGGGCCGGCTCACAGATACGCAGTATTTT. Its translation is CASSLGRLTDTQYF.